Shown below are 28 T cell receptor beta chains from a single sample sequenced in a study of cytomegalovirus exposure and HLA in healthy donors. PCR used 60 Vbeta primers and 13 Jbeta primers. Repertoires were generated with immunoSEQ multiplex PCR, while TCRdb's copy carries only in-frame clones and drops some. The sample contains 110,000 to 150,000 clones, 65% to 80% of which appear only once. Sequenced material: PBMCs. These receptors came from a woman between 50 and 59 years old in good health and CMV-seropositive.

The CDR3 sequence is CASSSQGTEAFF. CDR3 DNA: TGTGCCAGCAGCTCCCAGGGAACTGAAGCTTTCTTT. The chain has TRBV7-9 and TRBJ1-1; tentative D call: TRBD1 (5 bases). V was trimmed by 4 bases and J by 5 bases, leaving 8 bases between them. Germline V gives CDR1 SEHNR, CDR2 FQNEAQ (reference sequence). The CDR3 contains 12 residues. The full variable domain, rest sourced from reference TRBV7-9 and TRBJ1-1, is DTGVSQNPRHKITKRGQNVTFRCDPISEHNRLYWYRQTLGQGPEFLTYFQNEAQLEKSRLLSDRFSAERPKGSFSTLEIQRTEQGDSAMYLCASSSQGTEAFFGQGTRLTVV.

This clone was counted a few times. Here the CDR3 reads CAWSVLRGGRETQYF. CDR3 in DNA: TGTGCCTGGAGTGTATTGCGGGGGGGCCGGGAGACCCAGTACTTC. This rearrangement joins TRBV30 to TRBJ2-5; 9 bases match TRBD2. Germline CDR1 GTSNPN, CDR2 SVGIG (reference sequence). The CDR3 totals 15 residues. The J segment lost 5 bases and the V segment lost 0 bases, leaving 7 bases of the junction unmatched.

CDR3 sequence reads: CASSASPGAQGDGYTF. Written as DNA, the CDR3 is TGTGCCAGCAGCGCGTCTCCAGGGGCCCAAGGCGATGGCTACACCTTC. The rearrangement uses TRBV7-3 and TRBJ1-2, with a tentative D call TRBD1 (6 bases). V was shortened by 5 bases and J by 6 bases, with 22 bases between the two germline ends. The length of the CDR3 is 16 residues. The germline gives CDR1 SGHTA, CDR2 FQGTGA. Based on the CDR3 plus reference TRBV7-3 and TRBJ1-2, the full variable domain is GAGVSQTPSNKVTEKGKYVELRCDPISGHTALYWYRQSLGQGPEFLIYFQGTGAADDSGLPNDRFFAVRPEGSVSTLKIQRTERGDSAVYLCASSASPGAQGDGYTFGSGTRLTVV.

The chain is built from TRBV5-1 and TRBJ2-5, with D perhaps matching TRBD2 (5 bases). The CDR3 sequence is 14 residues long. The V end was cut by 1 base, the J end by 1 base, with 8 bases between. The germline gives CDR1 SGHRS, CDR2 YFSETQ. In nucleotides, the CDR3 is TGCGCCAGCAGCTTGTCGGCGGGCCAAGAGACCCAGTACTTC. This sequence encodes CASSLSAGQETQYF.

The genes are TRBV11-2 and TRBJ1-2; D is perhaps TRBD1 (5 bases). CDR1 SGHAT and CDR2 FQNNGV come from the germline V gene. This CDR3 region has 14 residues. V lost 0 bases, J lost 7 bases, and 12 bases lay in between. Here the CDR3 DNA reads TGTGCCAGCAGCTTAGATGGAATAGGGGTTGGCTACACCTTC. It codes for CASSLDGIGVGYTF.

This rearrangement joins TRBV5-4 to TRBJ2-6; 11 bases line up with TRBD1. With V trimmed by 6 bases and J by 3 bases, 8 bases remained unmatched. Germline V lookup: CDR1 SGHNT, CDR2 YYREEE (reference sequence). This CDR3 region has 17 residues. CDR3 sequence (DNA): TGTGCCAGCAATAAAGGACAGGGGGCGGTTGGGGCCAACGTCCTGACTTTC. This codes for CASNKGQGAVGANVLTF.

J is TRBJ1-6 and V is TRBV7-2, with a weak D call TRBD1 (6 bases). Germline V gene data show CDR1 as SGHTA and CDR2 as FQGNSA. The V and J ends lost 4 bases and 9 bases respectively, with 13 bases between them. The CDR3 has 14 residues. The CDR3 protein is CASSSDSSGSPLHF. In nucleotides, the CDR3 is TGTGCCAGCAGCTCGGACAGCTCCGGTTCACCCCTCCACTTT.

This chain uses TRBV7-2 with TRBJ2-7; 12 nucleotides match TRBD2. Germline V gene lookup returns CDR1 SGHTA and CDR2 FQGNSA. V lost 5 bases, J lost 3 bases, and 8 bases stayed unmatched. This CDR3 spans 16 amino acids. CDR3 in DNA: TGTGCCAGCAGCCCTCATACTAGCGGGGGGCTCTACGAGCAGTACTTC. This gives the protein CASSPHTSGGLYEQYF.

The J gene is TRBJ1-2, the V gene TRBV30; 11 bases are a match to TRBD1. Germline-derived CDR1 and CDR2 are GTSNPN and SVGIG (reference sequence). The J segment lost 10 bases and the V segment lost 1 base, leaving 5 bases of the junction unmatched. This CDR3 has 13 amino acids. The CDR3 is CAWSGGTGGDYTF. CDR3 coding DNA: TGTGCCTGGAGTGGGGGGACAGGGGGTGACTACACCTTC.

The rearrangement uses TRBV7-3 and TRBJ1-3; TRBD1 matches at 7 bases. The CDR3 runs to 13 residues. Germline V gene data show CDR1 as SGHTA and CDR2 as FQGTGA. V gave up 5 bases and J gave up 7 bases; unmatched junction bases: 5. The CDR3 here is CASSPRQGNTIYF. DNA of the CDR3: TGTGCCAGCAGCCCCCGACAGGGTAACACCATATATTTT.

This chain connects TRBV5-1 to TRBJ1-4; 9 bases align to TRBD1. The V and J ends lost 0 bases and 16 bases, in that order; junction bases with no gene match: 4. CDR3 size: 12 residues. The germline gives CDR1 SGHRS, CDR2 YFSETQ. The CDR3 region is CASSLVGTGWFF. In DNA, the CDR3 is TGCGCCAGCAGCTTGGTAGGGACAGGGTGGTTTTTT.

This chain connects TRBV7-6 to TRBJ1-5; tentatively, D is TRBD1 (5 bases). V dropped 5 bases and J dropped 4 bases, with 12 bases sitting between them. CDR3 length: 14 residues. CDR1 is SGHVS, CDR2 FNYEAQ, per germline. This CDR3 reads CASSRRGGNQPQHF. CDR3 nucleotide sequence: TGTGCCAGCAGCCGACGGGGGGGAAATCAGCCCCAGCATTTT.

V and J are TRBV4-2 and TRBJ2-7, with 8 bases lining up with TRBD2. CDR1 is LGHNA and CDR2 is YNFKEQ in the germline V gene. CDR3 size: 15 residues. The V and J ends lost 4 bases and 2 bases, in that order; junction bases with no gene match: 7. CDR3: CASSPDGGAAYEQYF. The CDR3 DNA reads TGTGCCAGCAGCCCTGACGGGGGGGCCGCCTACGAGCAGTACTTC.

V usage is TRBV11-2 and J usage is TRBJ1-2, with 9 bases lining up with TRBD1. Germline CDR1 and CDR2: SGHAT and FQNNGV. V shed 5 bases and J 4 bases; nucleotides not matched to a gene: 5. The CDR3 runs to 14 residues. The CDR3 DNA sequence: TGTGCCAGCAGCAAGGGACAGGGCTTCTATGGCTACACCTTC. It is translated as CASSKGQGFYGYTF.

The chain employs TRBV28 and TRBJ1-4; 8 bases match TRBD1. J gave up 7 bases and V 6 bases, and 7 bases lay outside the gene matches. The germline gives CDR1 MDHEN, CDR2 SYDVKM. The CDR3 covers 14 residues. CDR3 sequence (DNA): TGTGCCAGCAGGCAGGGGACAGGTAGTGAAAAACTGTTTTTT. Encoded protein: CASRQGTGSEKLFF. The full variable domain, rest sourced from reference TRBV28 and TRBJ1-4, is DVKVTQSSRYLVKRTGEKVFLECVQDMDHENMFWYRQDPGLGLRLIYFSYDVKMKEKGDIPEGYSVSREKKERFSLILESASTNQTSMYLCASRQGTGSEKLFFGSGTQLSVL.

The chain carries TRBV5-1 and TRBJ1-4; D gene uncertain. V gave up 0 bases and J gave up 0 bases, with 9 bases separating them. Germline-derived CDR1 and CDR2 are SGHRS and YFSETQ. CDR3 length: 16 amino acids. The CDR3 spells CASSLEAGATNEKLFF. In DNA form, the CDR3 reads TGCGCCAGCAGCTTGGAGGCCGGGGCAACTAATGAAAAACTGTTTTTT.

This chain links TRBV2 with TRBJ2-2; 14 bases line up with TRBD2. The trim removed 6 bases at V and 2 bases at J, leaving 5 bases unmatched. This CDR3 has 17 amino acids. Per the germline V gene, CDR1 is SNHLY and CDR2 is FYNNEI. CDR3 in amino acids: CASRGGTSGGNTGELFF. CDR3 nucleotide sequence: TGTGCCAGCAGGGGGGGGACTAGCGGGGGTAACACCGGGGAGCTGTTTTTT.

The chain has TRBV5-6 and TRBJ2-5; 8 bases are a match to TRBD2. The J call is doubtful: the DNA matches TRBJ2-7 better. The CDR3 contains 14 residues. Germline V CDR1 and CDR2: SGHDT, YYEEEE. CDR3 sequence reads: CASSSAGAQYEQYF. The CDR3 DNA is TGTGCCAGCAGCTCAGCGGGGGCCCAATACGAGCAGTACTTC.

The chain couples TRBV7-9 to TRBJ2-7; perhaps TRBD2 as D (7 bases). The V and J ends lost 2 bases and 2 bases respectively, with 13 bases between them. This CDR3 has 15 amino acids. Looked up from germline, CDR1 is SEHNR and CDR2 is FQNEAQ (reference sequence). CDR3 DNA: TGTGCCAGCAGCTTAAACAGGGAGGGAACCTACGAGCAGTACTTC. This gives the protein CASSLNREGTYEQYF.

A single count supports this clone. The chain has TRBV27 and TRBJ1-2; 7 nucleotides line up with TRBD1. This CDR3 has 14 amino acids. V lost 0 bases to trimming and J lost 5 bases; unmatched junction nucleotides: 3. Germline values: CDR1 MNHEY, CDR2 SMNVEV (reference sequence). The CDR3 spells CASSLSSGGYGYTF. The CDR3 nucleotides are TGTGCCAGCAGTTTATCTTCAGGGGGGTATGGCTACACCTTC.

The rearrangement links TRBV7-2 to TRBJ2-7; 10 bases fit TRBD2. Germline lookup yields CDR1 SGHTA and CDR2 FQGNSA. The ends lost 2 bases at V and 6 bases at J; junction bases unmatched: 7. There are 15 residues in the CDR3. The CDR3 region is CASSLLSSGGGEQYF. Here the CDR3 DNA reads TGTGCCAGCAGCTTACTTTCTAGCGGGGGTGGCGAGCAGTACTTC. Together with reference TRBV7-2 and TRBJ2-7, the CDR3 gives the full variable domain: GAGVSQSPSNKVTEKGKDVELRCDPISGHTALYWYRQSLGQGLEFLIYFQGNSAPDKSGLPSDRFSAERTGGSVSTLTIQRTQQEDSAVYLCASSLLSSGGGEQYFGPGTRLTVT.

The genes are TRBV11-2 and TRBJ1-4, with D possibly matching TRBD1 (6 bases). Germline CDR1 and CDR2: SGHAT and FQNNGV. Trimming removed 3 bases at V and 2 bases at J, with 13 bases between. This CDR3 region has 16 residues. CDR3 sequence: CASSFYGTSTNEKLFF. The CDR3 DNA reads TGTGCCAGCAGCTTCTACGGGACAAGTACTAATGAAAAACTGTTTTTT. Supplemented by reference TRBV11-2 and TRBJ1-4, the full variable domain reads EAGVAQSPRYKIIEKRQSVAFWCNPISGHATLYWYQQILGQGPKLLIQFQNNGVVDDSQLPKDRFSAERLKGVDSTLKIQPAKLEDSAVYLCASSFYGTSTNEKLFFGSGTQLSVL.

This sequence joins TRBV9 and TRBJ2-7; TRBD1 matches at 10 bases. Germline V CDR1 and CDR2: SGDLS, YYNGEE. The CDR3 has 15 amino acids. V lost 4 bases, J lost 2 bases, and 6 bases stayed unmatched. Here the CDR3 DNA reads TGTGCCAGCAGCCCCAGAGGACAGGGGGCCTACGAGCAGTACTTC. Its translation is CASSPRGQGAYEQYF.

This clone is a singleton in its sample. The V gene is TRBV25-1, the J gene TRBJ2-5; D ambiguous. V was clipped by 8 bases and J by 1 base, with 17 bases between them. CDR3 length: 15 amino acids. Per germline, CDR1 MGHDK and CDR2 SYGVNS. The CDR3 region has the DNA TGTGCCAGCGGGCCACCAGGTTACCTCCAAGAGACCCAGTACTTC. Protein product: CASGPPGYLQETQYF.

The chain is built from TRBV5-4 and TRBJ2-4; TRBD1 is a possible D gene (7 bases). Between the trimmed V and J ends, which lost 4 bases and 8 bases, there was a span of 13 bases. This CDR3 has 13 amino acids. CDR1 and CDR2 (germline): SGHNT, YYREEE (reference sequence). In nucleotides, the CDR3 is TGTGCCAGCAGCCCGACAGGGAGGCACATTCAGTACTTC. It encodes CASSPTGRHIQYF.

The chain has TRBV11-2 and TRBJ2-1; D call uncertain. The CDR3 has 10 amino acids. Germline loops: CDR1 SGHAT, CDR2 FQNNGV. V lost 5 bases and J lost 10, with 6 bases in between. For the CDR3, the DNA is TGTGCCAGCAGCCCCAAAGAGCAGTTCTTC. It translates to CASSPKEQFF.

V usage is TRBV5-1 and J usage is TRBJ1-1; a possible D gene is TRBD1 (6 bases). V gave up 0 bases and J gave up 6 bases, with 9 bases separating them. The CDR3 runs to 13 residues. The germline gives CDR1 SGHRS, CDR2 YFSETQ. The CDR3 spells CASSLADRPEAFF. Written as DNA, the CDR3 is TGCGCCAGCAGCTTGGCGGACAGACCTGAAGCTTTCTTT.

The CDR3 sequence is CASSVGVASGGQETQYF. DNA for the CDR3: TGTGCCAGCAGCGTAGGGGTGGCTAGCGGGGGCCAAGAGACCCAGTACTTC. The rearrangement joins TRBV9 to TRBJ2-5, with 10 bases matching TRBD2. Germline V gives CDR1 SGDLS, CDR2 YYNGEE. After removal of 0 bases from V and 1 base from J, the junction contained 6 bases not matched to a gene. This CDR3 spans 17 amino acids.